This T cell receptor (beta chain) derives from a study of cytomegalovirus exposure and HLA in healthy donors (dated by TCRdb to 2015 to 2018). Looking at the study overall: In an earlier analysis of under 600 of the donors, 250 to 350 Gb of sequence data and roughly 100 million unique TCR beta sequences from about 179 million T cells were reported. Roughly 300 gigabases of sequencing data and approximately 85 million unique TCR sequences were included in an early release covering roughly 600 HLA-typed donors. Of the roughly 400 genotyped donors, 70% to 90% were placed in the genetic ancestry cluster associated with self-reported Caucasian donors. The study aimed to test whether cataloging public T cell receptors could reveal signatures of past pathogen exposure. The study used immunosequencing to profile the T cell repertoires of approximately 630 subjects and linked those repertoires to cytomegalovirus serostatus. A separate validation cohort of over 95 different subjects was used in addition to the approximately 610-subject first cohort. To predict cytomegalovirus infection status, the study brought together high-throughput TCR immunosequencing, statistical association of individual TCRs with disease status, and machine learning. A later analysis re-examined previously published TCR beta repertoires from 610 or so donors and added high-resolution HLA genotyping to investigate patterns of TCR occurrence. In the later analysis, no new phenotypic data were used to find candidate immune exposures; instead, reliance was placed on TCR beta sequences and their occurrence across donors. An earlier analysis of several hundred of the donors applied high-throughput TCR beta sequencing to assess whether each TCR beta V gene segment acted as functional or pseudogenic. Donor age, sex, ethnicity and CMV serostatus were compiled alongside the repertoire data. A later genetic analysis used genome-wide SNP genotypes for about 65% of the roughly 670 donors, treating that subset as a discovery cohort. All discovery cohort repertoires had been generated using a single sequencing platform. Both class I and class II loci were covered by HLA typing, at four-digit resolution. The number of typed donors differed by locus: about 620-640 for A, B, C, DRB1 and DQB1; 500 to 550 for DQA1; 606 for DPA1; and some 430 for DPB1. Because of strong linkage in the cohort, five DR-DQ haplotypes were treated as single units for association and clustering. On average, roughly 200,000 unique TCR beta nucleotide sequences were sequenced per donor among some 420 genotyped donors of the cohort, with roughly 20% of those sequences being non-productive.

The receptor library was made with the immunoSEQ multiplex PCR assay. The multiplex PCR relied on a mix of 60 forward primers for TCR Vbeta segments and 13 reverse primers for TCR Jbeta segments. Amplification of the CDR3 region of rearranged TCR beta genes was performed with a multiplex PCR assay on genomic DNA. The amplified TCR beta libraries were sequenced on the Illumina HiSeq System as 87-base-pair reads. The authors' pipeline ran thus. In a later analysis, approximately 74 million unique TCR beta chains were counted across the 666 repertoires, and around 10 million of these chains were shared by at least two donors. Raw reads were error-corrected and collapsed into unique sequences by a nearest-neighbor algorithm in which closely related sequences were merged to remove PCR and sequencing errors. V, D and J gene segments were assigned by aligning CDR3 sequences to IMGT reference sequences. For a sequence to be retained, a match of at least six nucleotides to both a V gene segment and a J gene segment was required. Rearrangements were called productive when the CDR3 lacked stop codons and stayed in frame with V and J; all others were non-productive. CDR3 was defined by IMGT convention, running from the second conserved V-encoded cysteine to the conserved J-encoded phenylalanine. In an earlier analysis of 550 to 650 of the donors, sequences lacking an unambiguous match to a single V gene segment were excluded. An earlier analysis of 587 of the donors called V segments functional above 56.7% productive rearrangements and segregating when the between-donor standard deviation exceeded 5%. To diagnose cytomegalovirus status from the catalog of TCR beta chain sequences, a statistical classification framework was built. A later analysis assigned V and J genes by comparing TCR nucleotide sequences with IMGT/GENE-DB human TR gene sequences. A later analysis assigned CDR3 sequences and most-parsimonious VDJ recombination scenarios with the TCRdist pipeline. A later analysis defined each TCR beta chain by its CDR3 amino acid sequence plus V-gene family, and excluded reads lacking a unique V-gene family. To address suspected cross-contamination and a sequencing artifact, a later analysis removed approximately 600 highly shared, low-generation-probability nucleotide sequences. In a later analysis, a clonal expansion index was calculated for each public chain from normalized within-repertoire ranks of inferred template counts. In a later analysis, generation probabilities were computed using a VDJ recombination model fitted to out-of-frame rearrangements, and the results were checked against IGoR. In a later analysis, TCR-TCR, TCR-HLA and TCR-CMV co-occurrence was scored with hypergeometric tests, and a repertoire-size bias correction was applied to TCR pairs. False discovery rates were estimated in a later analysis by permuting HLA or CMV assignments 20 times. In a later analysis, co-occurring TCRs were grouped with DBSCAN, and TCRdist sequence similarity was added when clustering was performed within HLA-allele-positive subsets. Repertoires with fewer than 30,000 or more than 120,000 public chains, plus five repertoires with anomalous nucleotide sharing, were excluded from co-occurrence clustering. Entries here come from immuneACCESS through TCRdb and include only in-frame sequences with V and J called. Some clones fail to appear in such tables; in the studies checked, an unresolved V gene covers under half of the shortfall, and the cause of the remainder is unknown. V and J calls plus clone size are reproduced from that table; the DNA served to infer D and trimming. The sample data list some 130,000 clones, and roughly four fifths of these were observed just once. The top ten clonotypes cover approximately 7.8% of the sample.

Beyond this particular receptor, the publication reports: The classifier was reported to diagnose cytomegalovirus status with high specificity and sensitivity in both the original and validation cohorts. Most CMV-associated TCR beta chains appeared to be HLA-restricted in a later analysis, and the HLA associations seemed to be driven largely by CMV exposure. Across donors, most TCR sequences were observed very rarely, whereas some public TCRs were present in many individuals. In a later analysis, 16,951 TCR beta sequences were associated with specific HLA alleles at a false discovery rate of 0.05. The cohort was sequenced for TCR beta chains only, and without alpha or paired-chain data the features that could be detected were limited. A further reported finding was that TCR beta sequences accurately predicted the HLA-A and HLA-B alleles for most subjects in the first cohort. In a later analysis, HLA-associated TCR beta chains were found to be more clonally expanded and to have lower generation probabilities than equally common non-associated chains. Because HLA typing was missing for some donors at each locus, association tests included only the typed subset. When HLA alleles, especially DR and DQ, strongly co-occurred, TCR associations were difficult to assign to individual alleles. According to a later genetic analysis, donors in an Asian-associated ancestry cluster had fewer N-insertions in productive TCRs than the approximately 630-donor mean. A cluster of highly shared sequence variants was judged likely to be a technical artifact of the sequencing pipeline. In an earlier analysis of about 540 of the donors, most TCR beta V segments were observed in productive rearrangements about 90% or about 30% of the time, broadly matching IMGT annotations. Because counts were too low, seventeen rarely observed V segments, including chromosome 9 orphons, were excluded from the earlier analysis of some 540 of the donors. A few of the identified cytomegalovirus-associated TCR beta chains were confirmed in vitro to be specific for cytomegalovirus antigens. For the cohort, immune exposure information was limited to CMV serostatus. Roughly uniform sequencing depth across donors was assumed in presence/absence analyses, although this assumption may not hold. Correlated functional status among segregating V segments might be attributable to linkage disequilibrium, but an unknown experimental factor could not be ruled out. Several of the top co-occurrence clusters appeared to be linked to parvovirus B19, influenza, CMV and Epstein-Barr virus, according to a later analysis. The study listed approximately 160 TCR beta chains as associated with cytomegalovirus. In a later analysis, the rate of TCR association differed among HLA loci, with DRB1 alleles having the most associated TCRs and HLA-C alleles having the fewest. The 87-base-pair reads could not distinguish some IMGT-functional V segments, including TRBV6-2 and TRBV6-3, so those segments were excluded. An association between a missense DCLRE1C variant and V-gene and J-gene trimming of TCR beta chains was found in a later genetic analysis and replicated in an independent cohort. The authors suggested that the approach could potentially be extended to other disease states and immunological phenotypes.

The cohort consisted of some 670 healthy bone marrow donors. At the time of sampling, all cohort members were nominally healthy, though unrecorded immune exposures were likely present. The donor tested CMV seronegative and was one of the 352 seronegative cohort members. A peripheral blood sample was collected from each donor, and TCR beta sequencing was performed on peripheral blood mononuclear cells. The Qiagen DNeasy Blood Extraction Kit was used to extract genomic DNA from the blood cell samples. Concerning this clone: Its antigen remains undetermined. Base qualities were left out, and no much larger clone turns up one base away.

Spanning cysteine to phenylalanine, the CDR3 consists of 9 amino acids. Only the CDR3 part of the read is kept: 27 bases, read in frame from the first base. The receptor was isolated from a male donor in good health and CMV-seronegative. Specimen: PBMCs. The sequence joins TRBV21-1 to TRBJ1-1. TRBV21-1 represents a pseudogene. The DNA sequence reads TGTGCCAGCAGCAAATGGAGAGGATTT. Its protein product is CASSKWRGF.